These T cell receptor beta chains were read from a single sample in a study of response to subunit inactivated influenza vaccine. From the RT-PCR reads, TCRdb called clonotypes with MiXCR, one entry per CDR3 protein. The sample yields about 160,000 distinct CDR3 sequences, around 10% seen once. The sample consisted of CD8+ T cells sorted from PBMCs, taken around 25 months after vaccination. Source of these receptors: a man between 45 and 75 years old who received an inactivated influenza vaccine. CDR3s include the opening cysteine and the closing phenylalanine or tryptophan. Fields, in order: D gene, clone size, V gene, J gene, CDR3 DNA, CDR3 protein. D genes are given only for firm matches. Some rows have no size entry. The others give once, few or many, or a class for an expanded clone.

TRBD2	.	TRBV12-3/TRBV12-4	TRBJ2-7	TGTGCCAGCAGTTTAGGCCCACTAGCGGGAAGTAGCTACGAGCAGTACTTC	CASSLGPLAGSSYEQYF
.	few	TRBV9	TRBJ2-5	TGTGCCAGCAGCGTAGGAGGAGCCCCCGTGGAGACCCAGTACTTC	CASSVGGAPVETQYF
.	.	TRBV12-3/TRBV12-4	TRBJ2-5	TGTGCCAGCAGTTTCGTCGGGATGCAAGAGACCCAGTACTTC	CASSFVGMQETQYF
.	few	TRBV24-1	TRBJ2-1	TGTGCCACCAGCACTTTGACGGACAGATTCTACAATGAGCAGTTCTTC	CATSTLTDRFYNEQFF
.	.	TRBV12-3/TRBV12-4	TRBJ1-3	TGTGCCAGCAGTCCCTTAGTCACCAGGGGAAACACCATATATTTT	CASSPLVTRGNTIYF
TRBD2	.	TRBV7-7	TRBJ2-3	TGTGCTAGCAGCTTTAAAGTAGCGGGGGGGCCCGGCACAGATACGCAGTATTTT	CASSFKVAGGPGTDTQYF
TRBD1	.	TRBV20-1	TRBJ2-2	TGCAGTGTTAGGGGGTGGGGACAGGGCTCCACCGGGGAGCTGTTTTTT	CSVRGWGQGSTGELFF
.	.	TRBV20-1	TRBJ2-5	TGCAGTGAATCTGCTACAGGGACCCAGTACTTC	CSESATGTQYF
.	.	TRBV19	TRBJ1-6	TGTGCCAGTAGTTCCGCTTGGCGGGGGAATTCACCCCTCCACTTT	CASSSAWRGNSPLHF
TRBD2	few	TRBV7-8	TRBJ2-7	TGTGCCAGCAGCTCCGCCGGGGGGGAGCAGTACTTC	CASSSAGGEQYF
TRBD1	many	TRBV10-3	TRBJ1-1	TGTGCCATCAGTGAATCGGGACAGATGAACACTGAAGCTTTCTTT	CAISESGQMNTEAFF
TRBD1	few	TRBV12-3/TRBV12-4	TRBJ2-2	TGTGCCACCCCTTTAGGGACAGGGGCCAACACCGGGGAGCTGTTTTTT	CATPLGTGANTGELFF
TRBD2	few	TRBV11-2	TRBJ2-1	TGTGCCAGCAGCACATCGACTAGCGGGAACCTTAATGAGCAGTTCTTC	CASSTSTSGNLNEQFF
TRBD1	few	TRBV11-2	TRBJ1-6	TGTGCCAGCAGCCTAAGGACAGGGCCGTTAAGCTCCTATAATTCACCCCTCCACTTT	CASSLRTGPLSSYNSPLHF
TRBD2	.	TRBV9	TRBJ2-1	TGTGCCAGCAGCGGAGGATTAGCGGGAATCAGGTACAATGAGCAGTTCTTC	CASSGGLAGIRYNEQFF
.	.	TRBV9	TRBJ1-2	TGTGCCAGCAGCGTATCGACAGGAATCTATGGCTACACCTTC	CASSVSTGIYGYTF
TRBD1	.	TRBV5-5	TRBJ1-2	TGTGCCAGCAGCGTGGACAGGGCTAACTATGGCTACACCTTC	CASSVDRANYGYTF
TRBD2	.	TRBV2	TRBJ2-5	TGTGCCAGCAGTGGGGCTAGCGGGAGGTTGGGAGAGACCCAGTACTTC	CASSGASGRLGETQYF
TRBD2	.	TRBV20-1	TRBJ2-1	TGCAGTGCCGGGACTAGCGGGGGATACAATGAGCAGTTCTTC	CSAGTSGGYNEQFF
.	many	TRBV12-3/TRBV12-4	TRBJ2-7	TGTGCCAGCAGTTTAGCGAACAGAGTCTCCTACGAGCAGTACTTC	CASSLANRVSYEQYF
TRBD2	.	TRBV5-1	TRBJ2-1	TGCGCCAGCACAGAAGGACTAGCGGGATTAGCCTACAATGAGCAGTTCTTC	CASTEGLAGLAYNEQFF
.	.	TRBV27	TRBJ2-2	TGTGCCAGCAGTCAGGGACTCCCTTTGGGGTCCGGGGAGCTGTTTTTT	CASSQGLPLGSGELFF
.	.	TRBV6-5	TRBJ2-7	TGTGCCAGCAGTTACTTCGGGTCAGGACGTCTCTTCGAGCAGTACTTC	CASSYFGSGRLFEQYF
.	many	TRBV12-3/TRBV12-4	TRBJ2-3	TGTGCCAGCAGCCTATTCGTGGATACGCAGTATTTT	CASSLFVDTQYF
TRBD1	.	TRBV12-3/TRBV12-4	TRBJ2-3	TGTGCCAGCAGTCAGATTGACAGGGCGTACTCTAGCACAGATACGCAGTATTTT	CASSQIDRAYSSTDTQYF
.	.	TRBV5-1	TRBJ2-2	TGCGCCAGCAGCTTGAATCCCGGGACATCGAACACCGGGGAGCTGTTTTTT	CASSLNPGTSNTGELFF
.	many	TRBV12-3/TRBV12-4	TRBJ2-6	TGTGCCAGCAGGTCAGACAGCTCTGGGGCCAACGTCCTGACTTTC	CASRSDSSGANVLTF
.	many	TRBV2	TRBJ1-1	TGTGCCAGCAGTCCCCGAGGGGGATTGTCTGAAGCTTTCTTT	CASSPRGGLSEAFF
.	.	TRBV27	TRBJ2-7	TGTGCCAGCAGTTTATATTTTGCGAAGGGTAGCTACGAGCAGTACTTC	CASSLYFAKGSYEQYF
.	few	TRBV7-9	TRBJ2-2	TGTGCCAGCAGCCCGGACTCGAACACCGGGGAGCTGTTTTTT	CASSPDSNTGELFF
.	few	TRBV24-1	TRBJ1-2	TGTGCCACCAGTGATACCCGGATAGGGGGGCATGGCTACACCTTC	CATSDTRIGGHGYTF
.	many	TRBV5-6	TRBJ2-2	TGTGCCAGCAGCTCCCTTGCCCGGGAGCTGTTTTTT	CASSSLARELFF
.	few	TRBV7-9	TRBJ1-1	TGTGCCAGCAGCTTAACCAGCATGAACACTGAAGCTTTCTTT	CASSLTSMNTEAFF
.	few	TRBV13	TRBJ2-7	TGTGCCAGCAGCTTAGGGGGGGCCGGGTACGAGCAGTACTTC	CASSLGGAGYEQYF